This entry lists 30 T cell receptor beta chains sequenced from one sample in a study of naive and memory T cell subsets. Ligated cDNA underwent four rounds of PCR with nested alpha and beta constant region primers and SP2. TCRdb processed the UMI-ligation and nested PCR reads anew with MiXCR; each CDR3 protein has one entry. The sample carries about 37,000 distinct CDR3 sequences, approximately 11% recorded once. Sample treatment: skin biopsy from PPD injection site in Mantoux-positive individual. A UMI-containing oligonucleotide was joined by 3' ligation to the TCR cDNA template. The sample was skin, taken from a tuberculin skin test site. The receptor source for this set is an adult in good health.

In this sample, this clonotype turned up a few times. The gene calls are TRBV5-1 and TRBJ2-5; TRBD1 is a possible D gene (6 bases). The CDR3 totals 16 residues. V was shortened by 4 bases and J by 5 bases, with 21 bases between the two germline ends. Germline loops: CDR1 SGHRS, CDR2 YFSETQ. CDR3 in amino acids: CASSPRGGPTSETQYF. CDR3 in DNA: TGCGCCAGCAGCCCCCGTGGGGGCCCAACCTCCGAGACCCAGTACTTC.

In its sample, this clonotype was seen many times. J is TRBJ2-7 and V is TRBV20-1, with D perhaps TRBD2 (5 bases). CDR3 length equals 12 residues. Germline CDR1 DFQATT, CDR2 SNEGSKA (reference sequence). Trimming left V 7 bases short and J 5 bases short, with 15 bases between. CDR3 residues: CSVRDLANEQYF. The CDR3 DNA reads as TGCAGTGTTCGCGACTTAGCGAACGAGCAGTACTTC.

In this sample, this clonotype turned up many times. This chain joins TRBV20-1 and TRBJ2-5; 10 bases align to TRBD2. This CDR3 spans 15 amino acids. CDR1 and CDR2 (germline): DFQATT, SNEGSKA (reference sequence). Germline trimming cut 0 bases from V and 4 bases from J; bases unmatched to any gene: 5. In DNA form, the CDR3 reads TGCAGTGCTAGAGATCAGCGGGGGGGCCGAGAGACCCAGTACTTC. Residues: CSARDQRGGRETQYF.

There are many counts of this clonotype. The gene calls are TRBV20-1 and TRBJ2-1, with D perhaps given as TRBD1 or TRBD2 (5 bases each). Trimming shortened V by 0 bases and J by 5 bases, and 20 bases separated the two germline ends. The CDR3 has 17 amino acids. Germline values: CDR1 DFQATT, CDR2 SNEGSKA (reference sequence). CDR3 nucleotides: TGCAGTGCTAGAGATTCCTACAGAGGGGTCAAGGACAATGAGCAGTTCTTC. Its translation: CSARDSYRGVKDNEQFF.

V gene TRBV5-1 combines with J gene TRBJ1-2; possibly TRBD1 for D (5 bases). In germline, CDR1 is SGHRS, CDR2 YFSETQ. With 2 bases removed from V and 2 bases from J, the gap between germline ends came to 13 bases. This CDR3 spans 15 amino acids. CDR3 in amino acids: CASSFQGENNYGYTF. Here the CDR3 DNA reads TGCGCCAGCAGCTTTCAAGGGGAAAACAACTATGGCTACACCTTC.

This chain connects TRBV10-3 to TRBJ2-7; the D gene is possibly TRBD2 (6 bases). The germline V gene has CDR1 ENHRY and CDR2 SYGVKD. Deletions cut 5 bases from V and 1 base from J, with 15 bases between. CDR3 length equals 15 residues. CDR3 region: CAISSPGEGSYEQYF. CDR3 DNA: TGTGCCATCAGTAGTCCGGGGGAAGGGTCCTACGAGCAGTACTTC.

In this sample, this clonotype is medium-sized (0.01 to 0.1%). The chain is built from TRBV9 and TRBJ1-5; 9 bases are shared with TRBD1. The CDR3 has 14 amino acids. Trimming at V came to 3 bases and at J to 7 bases, leaving 5 bases not matched to a gene. CDR1 and CDR2 (germline): SGDLS, YYNGEE. In nucleotides, the CDR3 is TGTGCCAGCAGCGAGACAGGGGGAAACCAGCCCCAGCATTTT. It specifies CASSETGGNQPQHF.

This clonotype was detected many times. This chain joins TRBV20-1 and TRBJ2-5; D remains unclear. V was clipped by 2 bases and J by 1 base, with 8 bases between them. The V gene's germline CDR1 is DFQATT and CDR2 SNEGSKA (reference sequence). CDR3 length: 13 residues. In DNA, the CDR3 is TGCAGTGCTAGATTCCACAGCCAAGAGACCCAGTACTTC. Translation: CSARFHSQETQYF.

This clonotype is categorized as medium-sized. V gene TRBV10-3 combines with J gene TRBJ2-1; either TRBD1 or TRBD2 may fit D (5 bases each). In germline, CDR1 is ENHRY, CDR2 SYGVKD. The length of the CDR3 is 14 residues. The V end lost 3 bases, the J end lost 12 bases, and 18 bases lay between the germline ends. CDR3 amino acids: CAISENGGGVRQFF. The CDR3 nucleotides are TGTGCCATCAGTGAAAATGGGGGTGGCGTCAGGCAGTTCTTC.

This clonotype was counted only a few times. As DNA, the CDR3 is TGCAGCGTTGGAGGCGGGAGGGCCCTCTTGAATGAGCAGTTCTTC. Protein product: CSVGGGRALLNEQFF. This chain uses TRBV29-1 with TRBJ2-1; TRBD2 agrees at 9 bases. CDR1 is SQVTM, CDR2 ANQGSEA, per germline. Trimming took 4 bases from V and 7 from J; bases not matched to a gene: 11. This CDR3 region has 15 residues.

The chain uses TRBV30 and TRBJ2-7; 9 bases map to TRBD1. Germline V CDR1 and CDR2: GTSNPN, SVGIG (reference sequence). The V segment lost 2 bases and the J segment 2 bases; nucleotides outside the gene matches: 1. The CDR3 totals 13 residues. CDR3 coding DNA: TGTGCCTGGAGTAGACAGGGGGCCTACGAGCAGTACTTC. The encoded protein is CAWSRQGAYEQYF. Complete variable domain (other parts from reference TRBV30 and TRBJ2-7): SQTIHQWPATLVQPVGSPLSLECTVEGTSNPNLYWYRQAAGRGLQLLFYSVGIGQISSEVPQNLSASRPQDRQFILSSKKLLLSDSGFYLCAWSRQGAYEQYFGPGTRLTVT.

The chain recombines TRBV12-3 or TRBV12-4 with TRBJ2-1; 11 bases line up with TRBD1. CDR3 length equals 13 residues. V lost 8 bases and J lost 7; bases outside the gene matches: 4. CDR3 sequence: CASRDRGLNEQFF. CDR3 nucleotides: TGTGCCAGCCGGGACAGGGGGTTGAATGAGCAGTTCTTC.

V usage is TRBV5-1 and J usage is TRBJ2-2; a possible D gene is TRBD1 (6 bases). Germline CDR1 is SGHRS and CDR2 is YFSETQ. V was shortened by 2 bases and J by 4 bases, with 12 bases between the two germline ends. The CDR3 spans 15 residues. The chain's CDR3 is CASSLGDTATGELFF. The CDR3 region has the DNA TGCGCCAGCAGCTTAGGGGACACGGCCACCGGGGAGCTGTTTTTT.

In this sample, this clonotype turned up many times. The chain recombines TRBV29-1 with TRBJ2-5; D gene ambiguous. This CDR3 has 12 amino acids. V was trimmed by 0 bases and J by 6 bases, leaving 8 bases between them. Per germline, CDR1 SQVTM and CDR2 ANQGSEA. The CDR3 reads CSVEEGSQTQYF. The CDR3 DNA sequence: TGCAGCGTTGAAGAGGGTAGCCAGACCCAGTACTTC.

V usage is TRBV7-9 and J usage is TRBJ2-2, with 13 bases matching TRBD2. Per the germline V gene, CDR1 is SEHNR and CDR2 is FQNEAQ (reference sequence). The V gene end was trimmed by 0 bases and the J gene end by 4 bases; junction bases not matched to a gene: 5. The CDR3 is 18 amino acids. For the CDR3, the DNA is TGTGCCAGCAGCTTAGCCAGACTAGCGGGAGGACCCACCGGGGAGCTGTTTTTT. Amino acid sequence: CASSLARLAGGPTGELFF.

This clonotype occurred a few times. V gene TRBV6-2 or TRBV6-3 combines with J gene TRBJ1-5; D is uncertain. Germline CDR1 and CDR2: MNHEY and SVGEGT. Trimming left V 6 bases short and J 4 bases short, with 10 bases between. The CDR3 totals 13 residues. The CDR3, as DNA: TGTGCCAGCAGAGAACGTGAAAATCAGCCCCAGCATTTT. Residues: CASRERENQPQHF.

This clonotype was counted at least ten times. The rearrangement joins TRBV29-1 to TRBJ2-5, with TRBD1 identical over 9 bases. V was clipped by 6 bases and J by 5 bases; unmatched bases: 4. Germline lookup yields CDR1 SQVTM and CDR2 ANQGSEA. CDR3 length equals 12 residues. CDR3 protein: CSVDRGYETQYF. In DNA, the CDR3 is TGCAGCGTGGACAGGGGTTATGAGACCCAGTACTTC.

V is TRBV28 and J is TRBJ1-1, with D tentatively TRBD1 (6 bases). The CDR3 is made up of 16 amino acids. CDR1 and CDR2 (germline): MDHEN, SYDVKM. The germline V and J ends were trimmed by 4 bases and 3 bases, with 18 bases remaining between them. CDR3: CASSSPSPEGDTEAFF. The CDR3 DNA sequence: TGTGCCAGCAGTTCCCCAAGCCCGGAGGGGGACACTGAAGCTTTCTTT.

This clonotype showed up many times. The CDR3 region is CASSVSPTLEAFF. The CDR3 region has the DNA TGTGCCAGCAGCGTATCACCGACCCTAGAAGCTTTCTTT. The chain is built from TRBV9 and TRBJ1-1; unclear D gene. This CDR3 has 13 residues. The germline V gene encodes CDR1 SGDLS and CDR2 YYNGEE. The V gene lost 1 base and the J gene lost 8 bases, with 12 bases spanning the gap. Based on the CDR3 plus reference TRBV9 and TRBJ1-1, the full variable domain is DSGVTQTPKHLITATGQRVTLRCSPRSGDLSVYWYQQSLDQGLQFLIQYYNGEERAKGNILERFSAQQFPDLHSELNLSSLELGDSALYFCASSVSPTLEAFFGQGTRLTVV.

This clonotype was seen ten or more times. The chain uses TRBV6-6 and TRBJ1-5; D is possibly TRBD1 (5 bases). CDR3 length: 15 amino acids. CDR1 is MNHNY and CDR2 is SVGAGI in the germline V gene (reference sequence). V lost 7 bases and J lost 6, with 19 bases in between. The CDR3 DNA reads TGTGCCAGCACCCCTAGCGGGGGTCAAAGTCAGCCCCAGCATTTT. It specifies CASTPSGGQSQPQHF.

This chain connects TRBV20-1 to TRBJ2-3; 8 nucleotides match TRBD2. V shed 1 base and J 6 bases; nucleotides not matched to a gene: 0. The CDR3 is made up of 12 amino acids. Germline V gives CDR1 DFQATT, CDR2 SNEGSKA (reference sequence). The CDR3 DNA reads as TGCAGTGCTAGAGCGGGGGGGGATACGCAGTATTTT. It encodes CSARAGGDTQYF.

By its share, this clonotype is medium-sized. This rearrangement joins TRBV12-3 or TRBV12-4 to TRBJ2-1, with D maybe TRBD2 (5 bases). V lost 7 bases, J lost 4 bases, and 14 bases lay in between. This CDR3 is 14 amino acids long. The DNA for the CDR3 is TGTGCCAGCAATAACGGGGAGACATACAATGAGCAGTTCTTC. Translated: CASNNGETYNEQFF.

This clonotype was counted only a few times. The chain uses TRBV27 and TRBJ1-1; no definite D call. Trimming took 3 bases from V and 2 from J, leaving 10 bases between them. The CDR3 spans 14 residues. Germline values: CDR1 MNHEY, CDR2 SMNVEV (reference sequence). The CDR3 region has the DNA TGTGCCAGCAGTTTTAGGGCCTACAACACTGAAGCTTTCTTT. Translated: CASSFRAYNTEAFF.

The chain links TRBV12-3 or TRBV12-4 to TRBJ1-1; D is uncertain. The CDR3 has 12 amino acids. V was clipped by 2 bases and J by 11 bases, with 12 bases between them. The CDR3 reads CASSLSPGRAFF. The CDR3 region has the DNA TGTGCCAGCAGTTTAAGCCCTGGGAGGGCTTTCTTT.

The chain uses TRBV7-8 and TRBJ2-1, with 7 nucleotides matching TRBD1. V lost 4 bases to trimming and J lost 0 bases; unmatched junction nucleotides: 6. The germline gives CDR1 SGHVS, CDR2 FQNEAQ. This CDR3 has 16 residues. This chain's CDR3 is CASSWARDSSYNEQFF. Here the CDR3 DNA reads TGTGCCAGCAGCTGGGCCCGGGACAGCTCCTACAATGAGCAGTTCTTC.

This clonotype was counted only a few times. The V gene is TRBV7-9, the J gene TRBJ2-2; D perhaps matches TRBD2 (5 bases). The length of the CDR3 is 16 residues. V lost 4 bases and J 7 bases, leaving 19 bases between the germline ends. Germline assignment: CDR1 SEHNR and CDR2 FQNEAQ (reference sequence). CDR3 sequence: CASSSPPPGLDGELFF. The CDR3 bases are TGTGCCAGCAGCTCCCCCCCCCCGGGGTTGGACGGGGAGCTGTTTTTT.

There are a few counts of this clonotype. The V gene is TRBV13, the J gene TRBJ2-3, with 11 bases lining up with TRBD2. Per the germline V gene, CDR1 is PRHDT and CDR2 is FYEKMQ (reference sequence). With V trimmed by 5 bases and J by 0 bases, 4 bases remained unmatched. CDR3 size: 16 residues. CDR3 amino acids: CASSIRLAGSTDTQYF. CDR3 DNA: TGTGCCAGCAGCATCAGACTAGCGGGGAGCACAGATACGCAGTATTTT.

The rearrangement links TRBV20-1 to TRBJ1-1, with a tentative D call TRBD1 (6 bases). The V gene's germline CDR1 is DFQATT and CDR2 SNEGSKA (reference sequence). Trimming removed 5 bases from V and 7 bases from J, with 20 bases in between. The CDR3 is 14 residues long. This CDR3 is CSAALWGGANEAFF. The CDR3 DNA follows: TGCAGTGCTGCCCTCTGGGGGGGCGCGAATGAAGCTTTCTTT.

This clonotype has just a few counts. The chain links TRBV5-1 to TRBJ1-1; 8 nucleotides agree with TRBD1. V trimming: 4 bases; J trimming: 3 bases; junction bases outside the gene matches: 5. The CDR3 length is 14 residues. CDR1 SGHRS and CDR2 YFSETQ come from the germline V gene. CDR3 loop: CASSKTQGDTEAFF. The CDR3 DNA sequence: TGCGCCAGCAGCAAAACACAGGGGGACACTGAAGCTTTCTTT.

This clonotype has a count of ten or more. The chain carries TRBV7-9 and TRBJ2-1; maybe TRBD2 (6 bases). The CDR3 sequence is 17 residues long. V was shortened by 5 bases and J by 1 base, with 18 bases between the two germline ends. Germline loops: CDR1 SEHNR, CDR2 FQNEAQ (reference sequence). CDR3 amino acids: CASSITPRDLSYNEQFF. The DNA of the CDR3 is TGTGCCAGCAGCATTACGCCCAGGGACTTGTCCTACAATGAGCAGTTCTTC.